This TCR beta chain was obtained from a study of human T cells and chemical hapten exposure. Time point in this sample: pre-sensitization, week 0. Noted treatment: therapeutic diphenylcyclopropenone sensitization with weekly scalp DPC. V lost 6 bases and J lost 3; bases outside the gene matches: 10. The CDR3 spans 16 residues. Per the germline V gene, CDR1 is DFQATT and CDR2 is SNEGSKA (reference sequence). Each CDR3 protein is one row after TCRdb ran MiXCR on the RACE reads. The profile shows more than 75,000 distinct CDR3 sequences, nearly 10% of them singletons. This clonotype was detected many times.

V gene TRBV20-1 combines with J gene TRBJ1-6; TRBD1 aligns across 8 bases. This sequence originates from a woman in her forties with alopecia areata. Some clones in this sample may be carry-over from other donors' samples. Sequences were derived from whole blood, sampled in connection with sensitization to the hapten diphenylcyclopropenone (DPC). CDR3 loop: CSAYGGGTGYNSPLHF. As DNA, the CDR3 is TGCAGTGCCTACGGGGGTGGGACAGGCTATAATTCACCCCTCCACTTT.